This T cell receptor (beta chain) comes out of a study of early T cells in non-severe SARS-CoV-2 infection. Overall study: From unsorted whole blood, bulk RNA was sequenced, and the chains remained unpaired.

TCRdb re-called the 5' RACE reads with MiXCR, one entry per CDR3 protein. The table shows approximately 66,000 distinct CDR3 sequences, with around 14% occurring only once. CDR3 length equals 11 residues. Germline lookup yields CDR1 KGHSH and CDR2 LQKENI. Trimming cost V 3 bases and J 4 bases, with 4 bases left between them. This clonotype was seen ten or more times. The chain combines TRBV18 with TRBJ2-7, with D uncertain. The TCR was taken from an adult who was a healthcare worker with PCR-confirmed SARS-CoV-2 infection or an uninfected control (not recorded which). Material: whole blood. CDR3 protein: CASSPQYEQYF. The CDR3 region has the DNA TGTGCCAGCTCACCCCAGTACGAGCAGTACTTC.